Listed here are 3 T cell receptor beta chains from one sample, sequenced in a study of T cell responses to AZD1222 COVID-19 vaccine. Here immunoSEQ multiplex PCR was the method, and the copy in TCRdb shows in-frame clones only, minus some. Of around 150,000 clones listed, around 89% are singletons. Here the sequenced sample was peripheral blood, taken 28 days after the second AZD1222 dose. The receptors come from an adult who received the AZD1222 COVID-19 vaccine.

This chain uses TRBV6-2 or TRBV6-3 with TRBJ2-1; D may be TRBD1 (6 bases). Germline values: CDR1 MNHEY, CDR2 SVGEGT. V dropped 0 bases and J dropped 9 bases, with 9 bases sitting between them. This CDR3 spans 13 amino acids. This CDR3 is CASSYSPRGEQFF. Here the CDR3 DNA reads TGTGCCAGCAGTTACTCGCCCAGGGGTGAGCAGTTCTTC.

V and J are TRBV5-1 and TRBJ1-2; D not certain. The ends were cut back, 3 bases at V and 5 bases at J, with 11 bases in the middle. The length of the CDR3 is 13 residues. The germline gives CDR1 SGHRS, CDR2 YFSETQ. DNA for the CDR3: TGCGCCAGCAGCTCTTCGACTGATTATGGCTACACCTTC. Translated: CASSSSTDYGYTF.

This sequence joins TRBV6-2 or TRBV6-3 and TRBJ2-2; 7 bases agree with TRBD2. The V gene's germline CDR1 is MNHEY and CDR2 SVGEGT. The J segment lost 7 bases and the V segment lost 3 bases, leaving 11 bases of the junction unmatched. The CDR3 is made up of 16 amino acids. In nucleotides, the CDR3 is TGTGCCAGCAGTTATTGGTTGCGGGGGACGAACGGGGAGCTGTTTTTT. Translation: CASSYWLRGTNGELFF.